The 28 T cell receptor beta chains below all came from one sample that was sequenced in a study of T cells in Graves' hyperthyroidism and ophthalmopathy. TCR beta CDR3 region amplification was performed from RNA transcripts. TCR CDR3 regions were first amplified by RT-PCR with HTBI primers. Using its own MiXCR run on the multiplex PCR reads, TCRdb lists one record per CDR3 protein. The data hold fewer than 750,000 distinct CDR3 sequences, with about 14% observed a single time. Material: blood. These receptors were obtained from a woman aged 40 to 50 with Graves' ophthalmopathy.

This clonotype was seen repeatedly, ten times or more. The gene calls are TRBV4-2 and TRBJ2-7; no clear D gene. Trimming took off 1 base at V and 6 bases at J, with 16 bases between the two ends. Germline CDR1 reads LGHNA; CDR2 reads YNFKEQ. The CDR3 sequence is 15 residues long. CDR3 sequence: CASSQGPGLSAEQYF. The CDR3 DNA sequence: TGTGCCAGCAGCCAAGGCCCAGGATTATCGGCCGAGCAGTACTTC.

This clonotype came up many times. The chain uses TRBV20-1 and TRBJ2-5, with 10 bases fitting TRBD2. Germline lookup yields CDR1 DFQATT and CDR2 SNEGSKA (reference sequence). V lost 6 bases, J lost 3 bases, and 7 bases stayed unmatched. The CDR3 spans 14 residues. CDR3 DNA sequence: TGCAGTGCCCCCCGGCTAGCGGGAGAAGAGACCCAGTACTTC. It translates to CSAPRLAGEETQYF.

This clonotype showed up just a few times. The chain uses TRBV10-3 and TRBJ2-7; TRBD2 matches at 13 bases. Looked up from germline, CDR1 is ENHRY and CDR2 is SYGVKD. This CDR3 has 17 residues. After removal of 3 bases from V and 2 bases from J, the junction contained 7 bases not matched to a gene. The CDR3 loop reads CAISDFTSGRAPYEQYF. The CDR3 DNA reads TGTGCCATCAGTGATTTTACTAGCGGGAGGGCCCCCTACGAGCAGTACTTC.

The table lists this clonotype with a few counts. The chain couples TRBV7-3 to TRBJ2-5; tentatively, D is TRBD1 (7 bases). Germline CDR1 reads SGHTA; CDR2 reads FQGTGA. This CDR3 is built from 15 residues. The V end lost 1 base, the J end lost 4 bases, and 13 bases lay between the germline ends. In DNA form, the CDR3 reads TGTGCCAGCAGCTTAAGTCCAGGGGGACTAGAGACCCAGTACTTC. Translating gives CASSLSPGGLETQYF.

This clonotype was picked up a small number of times. The DNA of the CDR3 is TGCGCCAGCAGCTCCTCCCCGGGACAGACAACCGGGGAGCTGTTTTTT. Its translation: CASSSSPGQTTGELFF. The chain is built from TRBV5-1 and TRBJ2-2; 7 bases agree with TRBD1. CDR1 and CDR2 from the germline V gene are SGHRS and YFSETQ. The CDR3 is made up of 16 amino acids. V shed 3 bases and J 5 bases; nucleotides not matched to a gene: 10.

This clonotype was picked up many times. This CDR3 is CASTPAHLDTQYF. The CDR3 DNA follows: TGTGCCAGCACCCCCGCCCACCTGGATACGCAGTATTTT. The chain links TRBV6-1 to TRBJ2-3; D gene unclear. In germline, CDR1 is MNHNS, CDR2 SASEGT. The CDR3 has 13 residues. V gave up 7 bases and J gave up 6 bases, with 14 bases separating them.

Ten or more counts support this clonotype. This chain connects TRBV6-2 or TRBV6-3 to TRBJ2-7; 8 positions agree with TRBD1. In germline, CDR1 is MNHEY, CDR2 SVGEGT. V shed 10 bases and J 1 base; nucleotides not matched to a gene: 9. The CDR3 has 14 amino acids. The CDR3 region is CATEDRVESYEQYF. CDR3 DNA sequence: TGTGCCACCGAGGACAGGGTGGAATCCTACGAGCAGTACTTC.

Ten or more counts support this clonotype. The chain combines TRBV20-1 with TRBJ2-7; 7 nucleotides align to TRBD2. The CDR3 spans 13 residues. J lost 8 bases, V lost 6 bases, and 13 bases had no gene match. From germline, CDR1 is DFQATT and CDR2 SNEGSKA (reference sequence). The CDR3 is CSAASGDPAQQYF. For the CDR3, the DNA is TGCAGTGCCGCTAGCGGCGATCCCGCTCAGCAGTACTTC.

In its sample, this clonotype was seen many times. The chain is built from TRBV12-3 or TRBV12-4 and TRBJ1-5, with 9 bases fitting TRBD1. The CDR3 loop spans 16 amino acids. The J segment lost 4 bases and the V segment lost 5 bases, leaving 9 bases of the junction unmatched. The CDR3 protein is CASSRSGGTGNQPQHF. The CDR3 nucleotides read TGTGCCAGCAGTCGATCCGGGGGGACAGGGAATCAGCCCCAGCATTTT.

This clonotype occurred many times. This chain links TRBV6-4 with TRBJ2-5; 10 bases agree with TRBD2. The CDR3 covers 20 residues. CDR1 and CDR2 (germline): MRHNA, SNTAGT. V trimming: 2 bases; J trimming: 2 bases; junction bases outside the gene matches: 17. CDR3 sequence reads: CASSDSRTSGMIATQETQYF. Written as DNA, the CDR3 is TGTGCCAGCAGTGACAGCCGGACTAGCGGAATGATTGCAACACAAGAGACCCAGTACTTC.

This clonotype appeared many times. The chain combines TRBV29-1 with TRBJ2-7; D ambiguous. V lost 4 bases, J lost 2 bases, and 9 bases lay in between. CDR1 and CDR2 from the germline V gene are SQVTM and ANQGSEA. The CDR3 totals 12 residues. The CDR3 DNA reads TGCAGCGTTGTGGCACAGCCCTACGAGCAGTACTTC. It specifies CSVVAQPYEQYF.

In its sample, this clonotype was seen once. A much larger clonotype is one base distant, so this may be a read error. The chain combines TRBV19 with TRBJ2-3; unclear D gene. The CDR3 extends over 13 amino acids. Germline CDR1 is LNHDA and CDR2 is SQIVND (reference sequence). The CDR3 DNA reads as TGTGCCAGTAGTATAGTCTTTACAGATACGCGGTATTTT. It encodes CASSIVFTDTRYF.

In this sample, this clonotype turned up many times. The chain couples TRBV6-5 to TRBJ1-5; D is undetermined. CDR3 size: 16 residues. V was cut by 0 bases and J by 3 bases, with 12 bases left in between. Germline CDR1 and CDR2: MNHEY and SVGAGI. The chain's CDR3 is CASSYSKGVLNQPQHF. DNA of the CDR3: TGTGCCAGCAGTTACTCTAAGGGAGTACTCAATCAGCCCCAGCATTTT.

This clonotype showed up just a few times. The gene calls are TRBV5-1 and TRBJ1-6; unclear D gene. The CDR3 loop spans 13 amino acids. V lost 5 bases and J lost 10, with 13 bases in between. Per germline, CDR1 SGHRS and CDR2 YFSETQ. The CDR3 loop reads CASSYIIESPLHF. The CDR3 DNA reads as TGCGCCAGCAGTTACATTATCGAATCACCCCTCCACTTT.

As to this clonotype: This may be a read error, as it is one base from a much larger clone. The chain recombines TRBV7-8 with TRBJ2-7; no firm D call. From germline, CDR1 is SGHVS and CDR2 FQNEAQ. Trimming took 1 base from V and 0 from J, leaving 10 bases between them. This CDR3 spans 15 amino acids. In DNA form, the CDR3 reads TGTGCCAGCAGCTTAGTTTCAGCAGACTCCTACGAGCAGTACTTC. The encoded protein is CASSLVSADSYEQYF.

The gene calls are TRBV2 and TRBJ2-6, with 9 bases fitting TRBD1. This CDR3 contains 18 residues. After removal of 5 bases from V and 0 bases from J, the junction contained 8 bases not matched to a gene. Germline V gene lookup returns CDR1 SNHLY and CDR2 FYNNEI. The CDR3 protein is CASSTGGASSSGANVLTF. The CDR3 coding sequence is TGTGCCAGCAGTACAGGGGGCGCCTCGAGCTCTGGGGCCAACGTCCTGACTTTC.

This clonotype came up many times. The rearrangement links TRBV12-3 or TRBV12-4 to TRBJ2-7; 7 nucleotides align to TRBD1. The CDR3 runs 15 residues. J gave up 0 bases and V 4 bases, and 6 bases lay outside the gene matches. The CDR3 DNA is TGTGCCAGCAGTTCCGAGACAGGGAACTCCTACGAGCAGTACTTC. This sequence encodes CASSSETGNSYEQYF.

The chain couples TRBV7-2 to TRBJ1-5, with D perhaps matching TRBD1 (5 bases). Trimming took off 2 bases at V and 11 bases at J, with 16 bases between the two ends. Germline assignment: CDR1 SGHTA and CDR2 FQGNSA. The CDR3 is 14 amino acids. The CDR3 nucleotides read TGTGCCAGCAGCTTAACAGGACACCAAAAGTCCCAGCATTTT. It specifies CASSLTGHQKSQHF.

A word on this clonotype: This may be a read error, as it is one base from a much larger clone. This chain uses TRBV12-3 or TRBV12-4 with TRBJ2-6, with a possible D match to TRBD2 (6 bases). The CDR3 contains 16 residues. The CDR3 DNA sequence: TGTGCCGGCAGTTACGCGTGGGGGGCTGGGGCCAACGTCCTGACTTTC. This codes for CAGSYAWGAGANVLTF.

This clonotype has a count of ten or more. This chain links TRBV20-1 with TRBJ2-7, with 7 bases lining up with TRBD2. Unmatched junction bases numbered 8, after V lost 5 bases and J lost 7 bases. In germline, CDR1 is DFQATT, CDR2 SNEGSKA (reference sequence). This CDR3 is built from 12 residues. The CDR3 nucleotides are TGCAGTGCTCAGGGAGGGCCGCGGGAGCAGTACTTC. Protein product: CSAQGGPREQYF.

This sequence joins TRBV12-3 or TRBV12-4 and TRBJ1-2; a weak D match, TRBD1 (5 bases). The length of the CDR3 is 15 residues. Trimming removed 6 bases from V and 4 bases from J, with 18 bases in between. CDR3 protein: CASSRQGVIPYGYTF. DNA for the CDR3: TGTGCCAGCAGCCGACAAGGGGTAATCCCCTATGGCTACACCTTC.

The V call is TRBV5-6, the J call TRBJ2-1; perhaps TRBD2 as D (5 bases). V was pared by 2 bases and J by 5 bases, with 8 bases between. The CDR3 covers 13 residues. CDR1 SGHDT and CDR2 YYEEEE come from the germline V gene. The CDR3 reads CASSFWENNEQFF. CDR3 bases: TGTGCCAGCAGCTTTTGGGAGAACAATGAGCAGTTCTTC.

The chain carries TRBV15 and TRBJ2-3, with 9 bases aligning to TRBD2. Unmatched junction bases numbered 3, after V lost 4 bases and J lost 1 base. Looked up from germline, CDR1 is LNHNV and CDR2 is YYDKDF (reference sequence). CDR3 length: 15 residues. The CDR3 DNA reads as TGTGCCACCAGCACCCGGACTAGCGGCACAGATACGCAGTATTTT. Its translation is CATSTRTSGTDTQYF.

Here the CDR3 reads CAAVGPSNYGYTF. The CDR3 bases are TGTGCCGCAGTAGGGCCATCTAACTATGGCTACACCTTC. The gene calls are TRBV28 and TRBJ1-2; no definite D call. V lost 11 bases and J lost 0, with 13 bases in between. This CDR3 has 13 amino acids. The germline V gene has CDR1 MDHEN and CDR2 SYDVKM.

This clonotype was counted at least ten times. This chain connects TRBV5-1 to TRBJ1-2; a weak D match, TRBD1 (5 bases). V was pared by 0 bases and J by 6 bases, with 12 bases between. The CDR3 sequence is 14 residues long. The germline CDR1 and CDR2 sequences are SGHRS and YFSETQ. In DNA, the CDR3 is TGCGCCAGCAGCTTGGACGGGACCGCAAATGGCTACACCTTC. This gives the protein CASSLDGTANGYTF. Full variable domain (remainder filled in from reference TRBV5-1 and TRBJ1-2): KAGVTQTPRYLIKTRGQQVTLSCSPISGHRSVSWYQQTPGQGLQFLFEYFSETQRNKGNFPGRFSGRQFSNSRSEMNVSTLELGDSALYLCASSLDGTANGYTFGSGTRLTVV.

A few counts support this clonotype. The rearrangement joins TRBV29-1 to TRBJ2-2, with D tentatively TRBD2 (6 bases). This CDR3 comprises 13 residues. Germline V gene lookup returns CDR1 SQVTM and CDR2 ANQGSEA. The V and J ends lost 4 bases and 4 bases respectively, with 10 bases between them. This CDR3 reads CSVAGVPTGELFF. CDR3 in DNA: TGCAGCGTTGCGGGGGTCCCCACCGGGGAGCTGTTTTTT.

This clonotype was observed many times. This chain joins TRBV6-1 and TRBJ2-7; TRBD2 matches 9 bases. There are 13 residues in the CDR3. V lost 7 bases and J lost 5; bases outside the gene matches: 6. CDR1 and CDR2 (germline): MNHNS, SASEGT. The CDR3 region has the DNA TGTGCCAGCACCCTAGCGGGATGGGACGAGCAGTACTTC. This translates into CASTLAGWDEQYF.

The chain has TRBV11-3 and TRBJ2-7; D may be TRBD2 (5 bases). Germline-derived CDR1 and CDR2 are SGHNT and YENEEA. CDR3 length: 15 amino acids. The V end lost 1 base, the J end lost 3 bases, and 13 bases lay between the germline ends. CDR3 bases: TGTGCCAGCAGCTTAGTTAAGGGAGCCAACTACGAGCAGTACTTC. Translated, it gives CASSLVKGANYEQYF.